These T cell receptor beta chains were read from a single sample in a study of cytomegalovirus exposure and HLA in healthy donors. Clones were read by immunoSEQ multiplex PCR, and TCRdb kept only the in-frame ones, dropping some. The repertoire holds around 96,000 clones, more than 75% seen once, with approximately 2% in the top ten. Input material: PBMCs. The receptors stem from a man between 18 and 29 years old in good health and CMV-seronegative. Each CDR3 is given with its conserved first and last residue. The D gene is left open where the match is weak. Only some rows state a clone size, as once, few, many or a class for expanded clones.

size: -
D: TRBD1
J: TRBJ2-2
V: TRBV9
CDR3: CASSSRTGNTGELFF
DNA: TGTGCCAGCAGCTCACGGACAGGGAACACCGGGGAGCTGTTTTTT

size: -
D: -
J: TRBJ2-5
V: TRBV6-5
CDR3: CASRPTGFQETQYF
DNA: TGTGCCAGCAGGCCCACAGGGTTCCAAGAGACCCAGTACTTC

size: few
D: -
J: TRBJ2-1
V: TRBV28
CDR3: CASSPGEDEQFF
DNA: TGTGCCAGCAGCCCCGGGGAGGATGAGCAGTTCTTC

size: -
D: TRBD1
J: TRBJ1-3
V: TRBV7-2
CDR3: CASSARTGTSGNTIYF
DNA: TGTGCCAGCAGCGCCCGGACAGGAACCTCTGGAAACACCATATATTTT

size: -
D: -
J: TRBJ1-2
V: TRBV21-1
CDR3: CASSPGAPRASPYGYTF
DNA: TGTGCCAGCAGCCCTGGGGCCCCCCGGGCATCACCCTATGGCTACACCTTC

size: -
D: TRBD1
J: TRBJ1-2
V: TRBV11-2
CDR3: CASSLSSGTGRPRYGYTF
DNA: TGTGCCAGCAGCTTGTCCTCCGGGACAGGTCGACCCCGCTATGGCTACACCTTC

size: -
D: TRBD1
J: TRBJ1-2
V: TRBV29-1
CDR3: CSATTPWDSFASGYTF
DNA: TGCAGCGCTACTACACCCTGGGACAGCTTCGCATCAGGCTACACCTTC

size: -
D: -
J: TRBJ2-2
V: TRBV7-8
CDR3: CASSLDRNTGELFF
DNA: TGTGCCAGCAGCTTAGACAGGAACACCGGGGAGCTGTTTTTT

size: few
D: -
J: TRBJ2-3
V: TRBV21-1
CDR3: CASSKGAPTSTDTQYF
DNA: TGTGCCAGCAGCAAAGGGGCACCAACTAGCACAGATACGCAGTATTTT

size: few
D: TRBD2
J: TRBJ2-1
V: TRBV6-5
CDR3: CASSYFRTSPNEQFF
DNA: TGTGCCAGCAGTTACTTTAGGACTAGCCCCAATGAGCAGTTCTTC

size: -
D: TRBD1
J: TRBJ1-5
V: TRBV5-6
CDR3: CASSRGQGTNQPQHF
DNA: TGTGCCAGCAGTCGTGGACAGGGGACGAATCAGCCCCAGCATTTT

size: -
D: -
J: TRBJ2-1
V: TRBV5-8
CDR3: CASSWGVGEDSYNEQFF
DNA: TGTGCCAGCAGCTGGGGGGTGGGGGAGGACTCCTACAATGAGCAGTTCTTC

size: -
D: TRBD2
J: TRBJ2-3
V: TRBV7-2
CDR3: CASTTLAGPTDTQYF
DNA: TGTGCCAGCACCACACTAGCGGGCCCCACAGATACGCAGTATTTT

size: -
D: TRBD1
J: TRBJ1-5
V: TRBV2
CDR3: CASSVGQADNQPQHF
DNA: TGTGCCAGCAGCGTCGGACAGGCGGACAATCAGCCCCAGCATTTT